This T cell receptor (beta chain) was sequenced for a study of blood T cell repertoires in COVID-19. Libraries were prepared by immunoSEQ multiplex PCR; TCRdb keeps only in-frame clonotypes and omits some of them. The data hold 150,000 to 200,000 clones, with approximately 95% observed a single time. Trimming removed 3 bases from V and 5 bases from J; junction bases left unmatched: 18. Germline CDR1 reads KGHSH; CDR2 reads LQKENI. The CDR3 is 18 residues long. The rearrangement links TRBV18 to TRBJ1-2; 7 bases line up with TRBD1. This TCR derives from a woman aged 55-69 years with COVID-19, enrolled during active disease. Material for sequencing was peripheral blood. The CDR3: CASSPVPGQGGYGYGYTF. CDR3 DNA sequence: TGTGCCAGCTCACCCGTACCGGGGCAGGGGGGATATGGTTATGGCTACACCTTC.